Listed here is a single TCR beta chain. This entry is derived from a study of blood T cell repertoires in COVID-19. Measured with immunoSEQ multiplex PCR; TCRdb has only the in-frame clones, and not every one. The repertoire holds 85,000 to 100,000 clones, with 75% to 90% as singletons. The germline gives CDR1 SGHDT, CDR2 YYEEEE. V trimming: 4 bases; J trimming: 1 base; junction bases outside the gene matches: 8. CDR3 size: 16 residues. Material: peripheral blood. The rearrangement links TRBV5-6 to TRBJ2-4; TRBD2 matches at 7 bases. This TCR was sampled from a man in his sixties with acute or convalescent COVID-19. CDR3 region: CASSLKRDYAKNIQYF. CDR3 DNA: TGTGCCAGCAGCCTAAAGAGGGACTACGCCAAAAACATTCAGTACTTC.